One sample yielded the 20 T cell receptor beta chains listed below, sequenced in a study of identical twins. One entry per CDR3 protein results from TCRdb running MiXCR on the 5' RACE reads. The data contain roughly 540,000 distinct CDR3 sequences, 20% to 25% of them singletons. The same sample was also used in a study of T cells expressing NK-cell markers.

Sequenced input: CD4+ T cells sorted from blood. These receptors came from a woman under 30 in good health.

The sample holds a few counts of this clonotype. The V and J genes are TRBV20-1 and TRBJ2-5; D perhaps matches TRBD2 (5 bases). V was shortened by 6 bases and J by 1 base, with 12 bases between the two germline ends. Per germline, CDR1 DFQATT and CDR2 SNEGSKA (reference sequence). This CDR3 is built from 13 residues. CDR3 region: CSAPPGSQETQYF. CDR3 DNA: TGCAGTGCGCCTCCGGGGAGCCAAGAGACCCAGTACTTC.

The chain uses TRBV15 and TRBJ2-2, with D hard to call. Germline values: CDR1 LNHNV, CDR2 YYDKDF (reference sequence). This CDR3 has 15 amino acids. V was trimmed by 5 bases and J by 5 bases, leaving 15 bases between them. In DNA form, the CDR3 reads TGTGCCACCAGCCGAGGATCTAGTGGGACCGGGGAGCTGTTTTTT. Its translation is CATSRGSSGTGELFF.

About this clonotype itself: At one end the junction does not follow the germline gene, possibly because of a read error. The rearrangement links TRBV29-1 to TRBJ2-5; 8 nucleotides line up with TRBD2. The germline V gene has CDR1 SQVTM and CDR2 ANQGSEA. The CDR3 runs 14 residues. The CDR3 region has the DNA TGCAGCGGGGGAGCCCTCGGGAGGGACGGGACCCAGAACTTC. Translated, it gives CSGGALGRDGTQNF.

The rearrangement joins TRBV20-1 to TRBJ2-1, with TRBD1 matching 11 bases. The CDR3 contains 14 residues. Germline values: CDR1 DFQATT, CDR2 SNEGSKA (reference sequence). J gave up 8 bases and V 1 base, and 4 bases lay outside the gene matches. This CDR3 reads CSARGGQGGDEQFF. CDR3 coding DNA: TGCAGTGCTAGAGGGGGACAGGGGGGCGATGAGCAGTTCTTC.

The rearrangement joins TRBV20-1 to TRBJ1-1; unclear D gene. The CDR3 length is 13 residues. The germline V and J ends were trimmed by 6 bases and 0 bases, with 11 bases remaining between them. CDR1 is DFQATT, CDR2 SNEGSKA, per germline (reference sequence). This chain's CDR3 is CSAPWAMNTEAFF. CDR3 DNA sequence: TGCAGTGCCCCATGGGCCATGAACACTGAAGCTTTCTTT.

This clonotype appeared a few times. An end of the junction differs from the germline gene, which may be a read error. The chain joins TRBV10-2 to TRBJ2-3; a possible D gene is TRBD1 (5 bases). The CDR3 spans 14 residues. CDR1 is WSHSY, CDR2 SAAADI, per germline. The CDR3 loop is CASSQSKGADTQYF. DNA of the CDR3: TGCGCCAGCAGTCAGTCCAAAGGGGCAGATACGCAGTATTTT.

The chain carries TRBV7-2 and TRBJ2-7; 8 positions agree with TRBD1. The CDR3 is 15 residues long. V gave up 6 bases and J gave up 0 bases; unmatched junction bases: 7. Germline-derived CDR1 and CDR2 are SGHTA and FQGNSA. The CDR3 loop reads CASRYRDRSSYEQYF. In nucleotides, the CDR3 is TGTGCCAGCAGATATCGGGACAGGAGCTCCTACGAGCAGTACTTC.

This clonotype appeared a few times. The chain employs TRBV7-2 and TRBJ2-1; the D is unclear. Germline CDR1 and CDR2: SGHTA and FQGNSA. The length of the CDR3 is 14 residues. Trimming stripped 5 bases from V and 7 bases from J, with 15 bases between. CDR3 nucleotides: TGTGCCAGCAGCCAAGACACCCATAGGAATGAGCAGTTCTTC. Translated, it gives CASSQDTHRNEQFF.

The chain links TRBV10-3 to TRBJ2-5; D perhaps matches TRBD2 (6 bases). The CDR3 sequence is 14 residues long. V shed 0 bases and J shed 4 bases, with 9 bases lying between them. Germline V gene sequence: CDR1 ENHRY, CDR2 SYGVKD. The CDR3: CAISESKGGETQYF. The CDR3 DNA reads as TGTGCCATCAGTGAGTCGAAGGGAGGAGAGACCCAGTACTTC.

This clonotype was seen repeatedly, ten times or more. The chain combines TRBV6-5 with TRBJ2-1; D is undetermined. This CDR3 contains 15 residues. Per the germline V gene, CDR1 is MNHEY and CDR2 is SVGAGI. V lost 0 bases and J 4 bases, leaving 10 bases between the germline ends. In DNA, the CDR3 is TGTGCCAGCAGTTACTCAGCTAAACCATACAATGAGCAGTTCTTC. Translation: CASSYSAKPYNEQFF.

The rearrangement uses TRBV5-6 and TRBJ2-7, with D maybe TRBD2 (7 bases). This CDR3 spans 14 amino acids. CDR1 and CDR2 from the germline V gene are SGHDT and YYEEEE. V was clipped by 4 bases and J by 3 bases, with 14 bases between them. The CDR3 sequence: CASSIGGGRYEQYF. CDR3 in DNA: TGTGCCAGCAGCATAGGGGGGGGCCGCTACGAGCAGTACTTC.

Ten or more counts support this clonotype. This chain joins TRBV4-3 and TRBJ1-3; D ambiguous. Trimming took 3 bases from V and 0 from J, leaving 9 bases between them. The CDR3 totals 15 residues. CDR1 is LGHNA, CDR2 YSLEER, per germline. The CDR3 sequence is CASSHGQSSGNTIYF. In nucleotides, the CDR3 is TGCGCCAGCAGCCATGGTCAGAGCTCTGGAAACACCATATATTTT.

The table lists this clonotype with many counts. V and J are TRBV12-3 or TRBV12-4 and TRBJ1-1; D unresolved. Trimming stripped 8 bases from V and 5 bases from J, with 12 bases between. CDR3 length: 12 residues. The CDR3 coding sequence is TGTGCCAGCCTCACTATGAGTACTGAAGCTTTCTTT. It is translated as CASLTMSTEAFF.

In its sample, this clonotype was seen many times. CDR3 region: CSVTSETQYF. CDR3 nucleotide sequence: TGCAGCGTGACTAGCGAGACGCAGTATTTT. This sequence joins TRBV29-1 and TRBJ2-3; 8 bases match TRBD2. The V gene's germline CDR1 is SQVTM and CDR2 ANQGSEA. Germline trimming cut 6 bases from V and 9 bases from J; bases unmatched to any gene: 2. CDR3 size: 10 residues.

This clonotype was detected a few times. A read error may account for a junction end that differs from germline. The chain uses TRBV7-9 and TRBJ1-5; 9 nucleotides agree with TRBD1. The germline V gene encodes CDR1 SEHNR and CDR2 FQNEAQ (reference sequence). This CDR3 is 16 amino acids long. The CDR3 DNA is TGTGCCAGCAGTTTAGGGACAGGGACCATCAATCAGCCCCAGCATTTT. Its translation: CASSLGTGTINQPQHF. Combining the CDR3 with reference TRBV7-9 and TRBJ1-5 gives the whole variable domain DTGVSQNPRHKITKRGQNVTFRCDPISEHNRLYWYRQTLGQGPEFLTYFQNEAQLEKSRLLSDRFSAERPKGSFSTLEIQRTEQGDSAMYLCASSLGTGTINQPQHFGDGTRLSIL.

This chain connects TRBV7-2 to TRBJ2-3; no reliable D call. Germline CDR1 is SGHTA and CDR2 is FQGNSA. This CDR3 comprises 14 residues. V shed 3 bases and J shed 1 base, with 8 bases lying between them. CDR3 amino acids: CASSFSQGTDTQYF. The CDR3 region has the DNA TGTGCCAGCAGCTTCTCCCAGGGCACAGATACGCAGTATTTT.

The V and J genes are TRBV2 and TRBJ2-7; D not resolved. CDR1 is SNHLY and CDR2 is FYNNEI in the germline V gene. CDR3 length: 14 residues. V was clipped by 4 bases and J by 1 base, with 11 bases between them. CDR3 loop: CASSGYSRSYEQYF. The CDR3 region has the DNA TGTGCCAGCAGTGGCTACTCCCGTTCCTACGAGCAGTACTTC.

V gene TRBV15 combines with J gene TRBJ1-2; TRBD1 matches at 8 bases. This CDR3 contains 15 residues. CDR1 is LNHNV, CDR2 YYDKDF, per germline (reference sequence). V trimming: 6 bases; J trimming: 4 bases; junction bases outside the gene matches: 10. The CDR3 bases are TGTGCCACCAGTCGAGATACAGGGGGTCGCTATGGCTACACCTTC. Its translation is CATSRDTGGRYGYTF.

This clonotype showed up just a few times. The chain carries TRBV12-3 or TRBV12-4 and TRBJ1-2; 10 bases agree with TRBD1. V lost 8 bases to trimming and J lost 13 bases; unmatched junction nucleotides: 13. This CDR3 has 13 residues. CDR3 bases: TGTGCCAGCCTCGTAGGGGGGGGACAGGGGACCACCTTC. The encoded protein is CASLVGGGQGTTF.

This clonotype was recorded a few times. This chain connects TRBV7-9 to TRBJ1-1; D is perhaps TRBD1 (5 bases). V was shortened by 5 bases and J by 5 bases, with 15 bases between the two germline ends. The germline V gene has CDR1 SEHNR and CDR2 FQNEAQ (reference sequence). This CDR3 spans 14 amino acids. DNA for the CDR3: TGTGCCAGCAGCGGACACTCACGAGGGACTGAAGCTTTCTTT. Its translation is CASSGHSRGTEAFF.